Listed below are T cell receptor beta chains from one sample, sequenced in a study of cytomegalovirus exposure and HLA in healthy donors. Profiled with immunoSEQ multiplex PCR; TCRdb holds only in-frame clones, not every one. The repertoire holds roughly 200,000 clones, with around 88% as singletons. The sample consisted of PBMCs. These receptors originate from a man in his forties in good health and CMV-seropositive. Each CDR3 is given with its conserved first and last residue. The D gene is left open where the match is weak. Part of the rows lack a size; the others show once, few, many or a class for expanded clones.

CDR3 length,J gene,V gene,D gene,clone size,CDR3 protein,CDR3 DNA
15,TRBJ2-7,TRBV5-6,TRBD1,once,CASNRGTVLGHEQYF,TGTGCCAGCAACAGAGGGACAGTTTTAGGGCACGAGCAGTACTTC
15,TRBJ1-3,TRBV6-1,-,-,CASNPRGISGNTIYF,TGTGCCAGCAACCCACGGGGGATCTCTGGAAACACCATATATTTT
18,TRBJ2-3,TRBV27,TRBD2,once,CASTGLAGARTKADTQYF,TGTGCCAGCACTGGACTAGCGGGAGCGAGGACAAAAGCAGATACGCAGTATTTT
15,TRBJ1-1,TRBV7-9,TRBD1,-,CASSLLIGGVPEAFF,TGTGCCAGCAGCTTACTAATAGGGGGCGTCCCTGAAGCTTTCTTT
15,TRBJ2-3,TRBV27,TRBD1,once,CASSFSGGSTNTQYF,TGTGCCAGCAGTTTTTCAGGGGGCTCGACAAATACGCAGTATTTT
15,TRBJ1-5,TRBV29-1,-,-,CSVAVMGDRYQPQHF,TGCAGCGTTGCGGTCATGGGAGATCGGTATCAGCCCCAGCATTTT
12,TRBJ2-7,TRBV6-4,-,-,CASSTGPYEQYF,TGTGCCAGCAGTACAGGGCCCTACGAGCAGTACTTC
15,TRBJ1-1,TRBV5-1,-,-,CASSSFPTGNTEAFF,TGCGCCAGCAGCTCCTTCCCGACAGGGAACACTGAAGCTTTCTTT
17,TRBJ2-2,TRBV11-3,-,-,CASSLVAPGQPTGELFF,TGTGCCAGCAGCTTAGTAGCACCGGGACAACCTACCGGGGAGCTGTTTTTT
13,TRBJ1-1,TRBV10-3,-,-,CAISGNTRGEAFF,TGTGCCATCAGTGGAAATACACGGGGTGAAGCTTTCTTT
18,TRBJ2-6,TRBV9,-,-,CASSLTSRWGSGANGLTF,TGTGCCAGCAGCCTCACCTCCAGGTGGGGCTCTGGGGCCAACGGCCTGACTTTC
14,TRBJ2-1,TRBV6-1,TRBD2,few,CASRAGGSYNEQFF,TGTGCCAGCAGGGCGGGAGGATCTTACAATGAGCAGTTCTTC
14,TRBJ1-2,TRBV7-2,TRBD1,once,CASSLQGDSYGYTF,TGTGCCAGCAGCTTACAAGGGGACAGCTATGGCTACACCTTC
16,TRBJ2-7,TRBV27,-,-,CASSLGARGSVYEQYF,TGTGCCAGCAGTTTAGGGGCGCGGGGATCGGTTTACGAGCAGTACTTC
18,TRBJ1-5,TRBV6-1,-,-,CASSGGRGSMMGNQPQHF,TGTGCCAGCAGTGGTGGCAGGGGATCCATGATGGGCAATCAGCCCCAGCATTTT
15,TRBJ1-1,TRBV7-9,-,-,CASSLRTAMNTEAFF,TGTGCCAGCAGCCTTCGGACAGCCATGAACACTGAAGCTTTCTTT